This is a list of T cell receptor beta chains from one sample in a study of T cells in Graves' hyperthyroidism and ophthalmopathy. One entry per CDR3 protein, called by TCRdb with MiXCR from the multiplex PCR reads. The table shows around 350,000 distinct CDR3 sequences, with 13% to 15% occurring only once. Sequences were obtained from blood. The receptors come from a woman in her sixties or seventies with Graves' ophthalmopathy. The CDR3 runs from the conserved cysteine through the conserved F or W. A D gene is named only where the DNA matches it firmly. Only part of the rows carry a size: once, few, many, or a class if the clone is expanded.

D	V	J	size	DNA	CDR3
NA	TRBV30	TRBJ2-3	NA	TGTGCCTGGAGTTCTGGTTTGGATACGCAGTATTTT	CAWSSGLDTQYF
TRBD1	TRBV20-1	TRBJ2-4	many	TGCAGTGCTAGGGACAGGGGGGGAATTATTCAGTACTTC	CSARDRGGIIQYF
TRBD1	TRBV7-6	TRBJ1-2	NA	TGTGCCAGCAGCCCGGGACAGGGGGTTTCCTACACCTTC	CASSPGQGVSYTF
TRBD2	TRBV6-5	TRBJ2-2	NA	TGTGCCAGCAGTTACTCTCCTAGCGGGAGGGCCACCGGGGAGCTGTTTTTT	CASSYSPSGRATGELFF
NA	TRBV20-1	TRBJ2-1	few	TGCAGTGCTAGTAGGTCTAGCGATCTCTACAATGAGCAGTTCTTC	CSASRSSDLYNEQFF
NA	TRBV29-1	TRBJ1-1	many	TGCAGCGTTGGGGGAGTCCTTTCGGCTGAAGCTTTCTTT	CSVGGVLSAEAFF
TRBD1	TRBV29-1	TRBJ2-7	many	TGCAGCGTTGGACAGGGCGGCAACGAGCAGTACTTC	CSVGQGGNEQYF
TRBD2	TRBV3-1	TRBJ2-1	many	TGTGCCAGCAGCCCCCTAGCGGGAGGAAATGAGCAGTTCTTC	CASSPLAGGNEQFF
NA	TRBV27	TRBJ1-2	many	TGTGCCAGCAGTAGCGAGCGGGGCCGCATCTATGGCTACACCTTC	CASSSERGRIYGYTF
NA	TRBV4-1	TRBJ1-5	few	TGCGCCAGCAGCCCCTCGATCAGTTTAAGCAATCAGCCCCAGCATTTT	CASSPSISLSNQPQHF
TRBD1	TRBV20-1	TRBJ1-6	NA	TGCAGTGCTTCAGGGGGACGAAATTCACCCCTCCACTTT	CSASGGRNSPLHF
NA	TRBV18	TRBJ2-7	NA	TGTGCCAGCTCACCGGTTGCTAGGTACGAGCAGTACTTC	CASSPVARYEQYF
TRBD1	TRBV28	TRBJ2-3	few	TGTGCCAGCAACGGAGGGGGGACAGGGGACACAGATACGCAGTATTTT	CASNGGGTGDTDTQYF
NA	TRBV19	TRBJ2-1	few	TGTGCCAGTAGTATTAGGGGTTACAATGAGCAGTTCTTC	CASSIRGYNEQFF
NA	TRBV10-2	TRBJ1-1	few	TGCGCCAGCAGTGAGTCACCTGACACTGAAGCTTTCTTT	CASSESPDTEAFF
NA	TRBV7-6	TRBJ2-1	NA	TGTGCCAGCAGCTTAGGGTACAGAACCTCCTACAATGAGCAGTTCTTC	CASSLGYRTSYNEQFF
TRBD2	TRBV19	TRBJ2-7	few	TGTGCCAGTAGTATCGGGCGGGAGTCCTCCTACGAGCAGTACTTC	CASSIGRESSYEQYF
TRBD2	TRBV5-1	TRBJ2-3	many	TGCGCCAGCAGTCTCAGCGGGGCCACAGATACGCAGTATTTT	CASSLSGATDTQYF
TRBD2	TRBV3-1	TRBJ2-3	many	TGTGCCAGCAGCCAAGCACTAGCGGGTGATACGCAGTATTTT	CASSQALAGDTQYF
TRBD1	TRBV11-2	TRBJ1-2	many	TGTGCCAGCAGGCAACGACAGGGGAGCTACACCTTC	CASRQRQGSYTF
NA	TRBV4-1	TRBJ2-3	few	TGCGCCAGCAGTGCCTCCAGACAATTCAGGGATACGCAGTATTTT	CASSASRQFRDTQYF
TRBD1	TRBV20-1	TRBJ1-6	NA	TGCAGTGCTAGAGATCCGGGACAGAGTAATTCACCCCTCCACTTT	CSARDPGQSNSPLHF